This paragraph reports one TCR beta chain. Starting from genomic DNA, TCR beta CDR3 was amplified through two-round multiplex PCR. TRBV and TRBJ genes each had their own specific primers in first-round PCR. One entry per CDR3 protein, called by TCRdb with MiXCR from the multiplex PCR reads. This repertoire shows under 75,000 distinct CDR3 sequences, more than 20% found once; its top ten account for approximately 8.3%. The data belong to a study of prognosis after radiotherapy for stage I lung cancer. CDR3 length: 15 amino acids. V shed 3 bases and J 0 bases; nucleotides not matched to a gene: 3. The germline V gene encodes CDR1 MRHNA and CDR2 SNTAGT.

The specimen comprised PBMCs, sampled before or after stereotactic body radiation therapy (not recorded which). The chain uses TRBV6-4 and TRBJ2-3, with TRBD2 matching 7 bases. The receptor was derived from a donor of 50 years or more with non-small cell lung cancer. This CDR3 is CASSEWEGSTDTQYF. For the CDR3, the DNA is TGTGCCAGCAGTGAATGGGAGGGTAGCACAGATACGCAGTATTTT.